A selection of T cell receptor beta chains follows, all from one sample in a study of blood T cell repertoires in COVID-19. Data came from immunoSEQ multiplex PCR; TCRdb stores just in-frame clones and leaves some out. Of roughly 140,000 clones listed, 75% to 90% are singletons. Sequencing input: peripheral blood. The origin of the receptors is a man aged 65-85 years with acute or convalescent COVID-19. Both conserved end residues are trimmed from each CDR3.

ASSPTPGQIKYEQY TRBV19
ASSLASGAQYEQY TRBV5-1
ASSPTGSEYQKLF TRBV7-9
ASGLRTPWTGNPRCPNTGELF TRBV12-5
ASSLVTRSTDTQY TRBV5-1
ASSLRGAETDTQY TRBV6-5
ASSLSGRGQGGMGANVLT TRBV27
ARKDRGTDTQY TRBV6-4
ASSIGQAYNEQF TRBV19
ASSLRSGTSTDTQY TRBV28
SVSQGLNNEQF TRBV29-1
ASSPAGGGGLAGFPYEQY TRBV18
ASAPLAGGQETQY TRBV27
ASRFGLAGGRHRDTQY TRBV12-2
ASSSGTGPNTEAF TRBV11-3
SVEPLYRGQYPDEQF TRBV29-1
ASSNREGAGELF TRBV6-5
ASSYTGTGIANQPQH TRBV6-2/TRBV6-3
ASSGQGNSPLH TRBV3-1/TRBV3-2
ASSGGGTGGRDTQY TRBV5-1
ASSLDSFRGYT TRBV12-3/TRBV12-4
ASSDEPGGNYGYT TRBV6-1
ATDRVNEQY TRBV6-5
ASKERVDSYEQY TRBV19